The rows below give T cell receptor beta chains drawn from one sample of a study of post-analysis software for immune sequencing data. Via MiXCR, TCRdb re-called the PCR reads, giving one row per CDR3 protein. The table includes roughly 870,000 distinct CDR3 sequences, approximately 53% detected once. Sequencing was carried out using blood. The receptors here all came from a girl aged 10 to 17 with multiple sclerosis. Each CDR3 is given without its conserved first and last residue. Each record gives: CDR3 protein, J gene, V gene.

ASSKGQTYEQY | TRBJ2-7 | TRBV7-9
ASSLDLASGRGLGTQY | TRBJ2-5 | TRBV11-2
SASRLAGDQNEQY | TRBJ2-7 | TRBV20-1
SAQATLRTADTQY | TRBJ2-3 | TRBV20-1
SVWDRSALDEQY | - | TRBV29-1
ASSLAYQGQNIQY | TRBJ2-4 | TRBV5-1
ATSRDSSGRGSTDTQY | TRBJ2-3 | TRBV15
SARQTSKETQY | - | TRBV20-1
ASSFYDYGYT | TRBJ1-2 | TRBV7-9
ASSQRVSNQPQH | TRBJ1-5 | TRBV3-1
ASSRDREGQPQH | TRBJ1-5 | TRBV5-5
ASSIGLVGYEQY | TRBJ2-7 | TRBV5-1
ASGVDPVADTQY | TRBJ2-3 | TRBV12-3/TRBV12-4
ASSFYRGGSYNEQF | TRBJ2-1 | TRBV7-8
ASVLNTGHEAF | TRBJ1-1 | TRBV14
ASSSFRLAGVSYTQY | TRBJ2-3 | TRBV28
ASSYYAVQDEQY | TRBJ2-7 | TRBV6-5
SVEDKASGRTSEQF | TRBJ2-1 | TRBV29-1
ASSSDWPGNGEQY | TRBJ2-7 | TRBV5-1
ASSPGSTYEQY | TRBJ2-7 | TRBV18
ASEGLASSYNEQF | TRBJ2-1 | TRBV25-1
ASSPTIAGVLEQY | TRBJ2-7 | TRBV9
ASSLSFGTGVSYEQY | TRBJ2-7 | TRBV27
ASSLETRADTQY | TRBJ2-3 | TRBV5-1
VSSLAGAPGTQY | TRBJ2-5 | TRBV11-3
SARKPRGSAEAF | TRBJ1-1 | TRBV20-1
ASSLALVSGTYEQY | TRBJ2-7 | TRBV7-6
ASSPRATYEQY | TRBJ2-7 | TRBV3-1
ASSRDAISYEQY | TRBJ2-7 | TRBV2
ASRPGTENEKLF | TRBJ1-4 | TRBV7-6
SAIRHGNRGEGYNEQF | TRBJ2-1 | TRBV20-1
SASRQGDSNQPQH | TRBJ1-5 | TRBV20-1